The 28 T cell receptor beta chains below all came from one sample that was sequenced in a study of T-cell reconstitution after alpha-beta-depleted transplantation in children. Unique molecular identifiers were used to barcode this TCRbeta library. A single record per CDR3 protein comes from TCRdb applying MiXCR to the PCR reads. Among about 420,000 distinct CDR3 sequences, about a sixth were seen once, and the ten largest hold approximately 28%. This specimen was PBMCs, mostly from graft donor cells, taken 360 days after TCRalphabeta/CD19-depleted stem cell transplant. The receptors were sampled from a boy under two years old who had a stem cell transplant for Wiskott-Aldrich syndrome, so the T cells may come from the graft donor.

CDR3 in amino acids: CASSLKRAYSTDTQYF. In DNA form, the CDR3 reads TGTGCCAGCAGCCTCAAGCGGGCCTATAGCACAGATACGCAGTATTTT. The chain employs TRBV13 and TRBJ2-3; maybe TRBD2 (6 bases). The CDR3 is 16 residues long. V shed 5 bases and J shed 0 bases, with 15 bases lying between them. Germline V gives CDR1 PRHDT, CDR2 FYEKMQ (reference sequence).

This CDR3 reads CASRILATLSTDTQYF. CDR3 nucleotides: TGTGCCAGCAGAATCCTAGCCACGCTAAGTACAGATACGCAGTATTTT. The chain links TRBV5-5 to TRBJ2-3; D is possibly TRBD2 (5 bases). Germline CDR1 SGHKS, CDR2 YYEKEE (reference sequence). V lost 5 bases and J lost 3, with 19 bases in between. The CDR3 is made up of 16 amino acids.

The table lists this clonotype with many counts. The chain is built from TRBV12-3 or TRBV12-4 and TRBJ2-2; 9 positions agree with TRBD2. With V trimmed by 7 bases and J by 5 bases, 8 bases remained unmatched. The CDR3 runs 15 residues. The CDR3 DNA sequence: TGTGCCAGCACCAAAAGAGCGGGAGGTACCGGGGAGCTGTTTTTT. Its translation is CASTKRAGGTGELFF.

The CDR3 sequence is CASSLERASARYNEQFF. Written as DNA, the CDR3 is TGTGCCAGCAGCTTAGAAAGGGCTAGCGCTCGGTACAATGAGCAGTTCTTC. The J gene is TRBJ2-1, the V gene TRBV7-8; D possibly corresponds to TRBD2 (6 bases). The CDR3 consists of 17 residues. Germline assignment: CDR1 SGHVS and CDR2 FQNEAQ. Trimming shortened V by 1 base and J by 4 bases, and 17 bases separated the two germline ends.

The rearrangement links TRBV7-9 to TRBJ2-1; 13 bases align to TRBD2. The CDR3 runs 17 residues. V dropped 4 bases and J dropped 5; count of bases not matched to a gene: 8. The germline CDR1 and CDR2 sequences are SEHNR and FQNEAQ (reference sequence). The CDR3 DNA reads as TGTGCCAGCAGCTCGTCAGGGACTAGCGGGGTCCACAATGAGCAGTTCTTC. Translation gives CASSSSGTSGVHNEQFF.

The CDR3 loop reads CATRGLATDTQYF. CDR3 nucleotides: TGCGCCACGAGGGGGTTAGCAACAGATACGCAGTATTTT. The chain combines TRBV5-1 with TRBJ2-3; the D gene is possibly TRBD1 (6 bases). CDR1 and CDR2 (germline): SGHRS, YFSETQ. CDR3 size: 13 residues. V was cut by 9 bases and J by 3 bases, with 14 bases left in between.

The rearrangement links TRBV15 to TRBJ2-7; D unclear. With 1 base removed from V and 2 bases from J, the gap between germline ends came to 3 bases. The CDR3 has 12 amino acids. CDR1 and CDR2 (germline): LNHNV, YYDKDF (reference sequence). The CDR3 sequence is CATSRGPYEQYF. CDR3 nucleotide sequence: TGTGCCACCAGCAGAGGCCCCTACGAGCAGTACTTC. The whole variable domain, remainder taken from reference TRBV15 and TRBJ2-7, is DAMVIQNPRYQVTQFGKPVTLSCSQTLNHNVMYWYQQKSSQAPKLLFHYYDKDFNNEADTPDNFQSRRPNTSFCFLDIRSPGLGDTAMYLCATSRGPYEQYFGPGTRLTVT.

This clonotype has a handful of counts. The chain uses TRBV12-3 or TRBV12-4 and TRBJ2-7; 8 nucleotides match TRBD1. This CDR3 comprises 12 residues. With 6 bases clipped from V and 2 bases from J, the junction kept 0 bases outside the gene matches. Here the CDR3 DNA reads TGTGCCAGCAGGGGACAGGCCTACGAGCAGTACTTC. Protein product: CASRGQAYEQYF.

The chain employs TRBV28 and TRBJ1-2; D gene unclear. Trimming shortened V by 0 bases and J by 3 bases, and 2 bases separated the two germline ends. Germline CDR1 is MDHEN and CDR2 is SYDVKM. The CDR3 is 12 residues long. CDR3 nucleotide sequence: TGTGCCAGCAGTTTATGGGACTATGGCTACACCTTC. Translation gives CASSLWDYGYTF.

This clonotype was found a few times. The V call is TRBV6-5, the J call TRBJ2-2; a possible D gene is TRBD2 (7 bases). Per the germline V gene, CDR1 is MNHEY and CDR2 is SVGAGI. The CDR3 runs 17 residues. V was shortened by 0 bases and J by 4 bases, with 15 bases between the two germline ends. CDR3 DNA: TGTGCCAGCAGTTACTCGAGGGGGGGTCTGGGCACCGGGGAGCTGTTTTTT. Its protein product is CASSYSRGGLGTGELFF.

CDR3 amino acids: CASSSPSWTSGESSYEQYF. The CDR3 nucleotides are TGTGCCAGCAGTTCCCCCTCGTGGACTAGCGGGGAGAGCTCCTACGAGCAGTACTTC. The chain links TRBV28 to TRBJ2-7; 12 positions agree with TRBD2. Unmatched junction bases numbered 13, after V lost 4 bases and J lost 0 bases. Germline CDR1 MDHEN, CDR2 SYDVKM. There are 19 residues in the CDR3. Supplemented by reference TRBV28 and TRBJ2-7, the full variable domain reads DVKVTQSSRYLVKRTGEKVFLECVQDMDHENMFWYRQDPGLGLRLIYFSYDVKMKEKGDIPEGYSVSREKKERFSLILESASTNQTSMYLCASSSPSWTSGESSYEQYFGPGTRLTVT.

The chain recombines TRBV7-8 with TRBJ2-1; D is possibly TRBD2 (6 bases). CDR1 SGHVS and CDR2 FQNEAQ come from the germline V gene. The V end lost 4 bases, the J end lost 9 bases, and 13 bases lay between the germline ends. CDR3 size: 13 residues. CDR3 coding DNA: TGTGCCAGCAGCTCTCGGGAGAACGGTGAGCAGTTCTTC. It encodes CASSSRENGEQFF. Looking up the rest from reference TRBV7-8 and TRBJ2-1 gives the full variable domain: GAGVSQSPRYKVAKRGQDVALRCDPISGHVSLFWYQQALGQGPEFLTYFQNEAQLDKSGLPSDRFFAERPEGSVSTLKIQRTQQEDSAVYLCASSSRENGEQFFGPGTRLTVL.

V and J are TRBV29-1 and TRBJ1-2; D is possibly TRBD1 (5 bases). The V gene lost 3 bases and the J gene lost 6 bases, with 8 bases spanning the gap. There are 11 residues in the CDR3. Germline values: CDR1 SQVTM, CDR2 ANQGSEA. Here the CDR3 reads CSVDRGHGYTF. DNA of the CDR3: TGCAGCGTTGATCGGGGCCATGGCTACACCTTC.

This clonotype was counted only a few times. The V gene is TRBV10-3, the J gene TRBJ2-7, with D tentatively TRBD1 or TRBD2 (5 bases each). Between the trimmed V and J ends, which lost 6 bases and 3 bases, there was a span of 15 bases. Germline CDR1 reads ENHRY; CDR2 reads SYGVKD. This CDR3 has 14 residues. The CDR3 here is CAIRATTGGYEQYF. The CDR3 region has the DNA TGTGCCATCAGAGCCACCACAGGAGGCTACGAGCAGTACTTC.

CDR3 residues: CSARDDQGLAKNIQYF. The CDR3 DNA sequence: TGCAGTGCTAGAGATGACCAGGGGTTAGCCAAAAACATTCAGTACTTC. The rearrangement links TRBV20-1 to TRBJ2-4; tentatively, D is TRBD1 (6 bases). V was clipped by 0 bases and J by 0 bases, with 12 bases between them. From germline, CDR1 is DFQATT and CDR2 SNEGSKA (reference sequence). The CDR3 has 16 residues.

The rearrangement links TRBV12-3 or TRBV12-4 to TRBJ2-1; D ambiguous. The ends were cut back, 7 bases at V and 10 bases at J, with 14 bases in the middle. This CDR3 spans 12 amino acids. This chain's CDR3 is CASTTHFEEQFF. The CDR3 DNA sequence: TGTGCCAGCACTACCCACTTCGAAGAGCAGTTCTTC.

This clonotype was seen only a few times. The V and J genes are TRBV12-3 or TRBV12-4 and TRBJ2-2; 12 bases line up with TRBD2. CDR3 length equals 17 residues. The V gene end was trimmed by 3 bases and the J gene end by 6 bases; junction bases not matched to a gene: 8. This CDR3 reads CASSLALAGGQAGELFF. In DNA, the CDR3 is TGTGCCAGCAGTTTGGCGCTAGCGGGGGGGCAGGCCGGGGAGCTGTTTTTT.

This clonotype was seen a few times. The V and J genes are TRBV4-1 and TRBJ2-5; TRBD2 is a possible D gene (7 bases). CDR1 and CDR2 (germline): MGHRA, YSYEKL. V lost 2 bases and J lost 2, with 18 bases in between. CDR3 length equals 17 residues. The DNA for the CDR3 is TGCGCCAGCAGCCAACCGGGGGGACAATGGGTACAAGAGACCCAGTACTTC. Its translation is CASSQPGGQWVQETQYF.

This clonotype turned up a few times. The chain uses TRBV7-9 and TRBJ2-7; 11 nucleotides agree with TRBD1. The ends lost 0 bases at V and 6 bases at J; junction bases unmatched: 10. The germline CDR1 and CDR2 sequences are SEHNR and FQNEAQ (reference sequence). The length of the CDR3 is 17 residues. The CDR3 sequence: CASSLAARTGGRGEQYF. The DNA of the CDR3 is TGTGCCAGCAGCTTAGCGGCTCGGACAGGGGGCAGGGGCGAGCAGTACTTC.

This rearrangement joins TRBV7-9 to TRBJ2-2; D uncertain. The V and J ends lost 5 bases and 6 bases respectively, with 13 bases between them. The CDR3 consists of 14 residues. The germline V gene has CDR1 SEHNR and CDR2 FQNEAQ (reference sequence). As DNA, the CDR3 is TGTGCCAGCAGCCCCCTCCCGGCATCCGGGGAGCTGTTTTTT. Amino acid sequence: CASSPLPASGELFF.

This clonotype was seen a few times. V and J are TRBV4-1 and TRBJ2-7, with 9 bases lining up with TRBD1. V lost 4 bases to trimming and J lost 3 bases; unmatched junction nucleotides: 7. The CDR3 has 15 amino acids. CDR1 is MGHRA and CDR2 is YSYEKL in the germline V gene. CDR3 protein: CASSLRDRVFYEQYF. The CDR3, as DNA: TGCGCCAGCAGCCTCCGGGACAGGGTGTTCTACGAGCAGTACTTC.

The rearrangement uses TRBV6-5 and TRBJ1-5; D is perhaps TRBD1 (5 bases). Germline V CDR1 and CDR2: MNHEY, SVGAGI. The CDR3 covers 14 residues. Trimming stripped 1 base from V and 4 bases from J, with 8 bases between. The CDR3 DNA reads TGTGCCAGCAGTTACTGGGGCACAAATCAGCCCCAGCATTTT. This encodes CASSYWGTNQPQHF.

The chain is built from TRBV7-7 and TRBJ2-1; the D gene is possibly TRBD1 (5 bases). Trimming pared 2 bases from V and 2 bases from J, leaving 13 bases between. The CDR3 runs 16 residues. Germline V gene lookup returns CDR1 SSHAT and CDR2 FNYEAQ (reference sequence). CDR3 nucleotides: TGTGCCAGCAGCTTACATCAACAGGCACCCTACAATGAGCAGTTCTTC. Its translation: CASSLHQQAPYNEQFF.

V is TRBV27 and J is TRBJ2-3; a weak D match, TRBD1 (6 bases). The germline V gene encodes CDR1 MNHEY and CDR2 SMNVEV (reference sequence). Deletions cut 5 bases from V and 2 bases from J, with 23 bases between. The CDR3 is 18 residues long. The CDR3 region is CASSLRQARMGFTDTQYF. The CDR3 DNA reads as TGTGCCAGCAGTCTGAGACAGGCGCGCATGGGATTCACAGATACGCAGTATTTT.

This clonotype has more than one count but fewer than ten. The chain combines TRBV6-6 with TRBJ2-3; D gene uncertain. Trimming took 4 bases from V and 3 from J, leaving 8 bases between them. CDR3 length: 13 residues. The germline CDR1 and CDR2 sequences are MNHNY and SVGAGI (reference sequence). CDR3: CASSWISTDTQYF. DNA of the CDR3: TGTGCCAGCAGTTGGATCTCGACAGATACGCAGTATTTT.

CDR3 protein: CAISEPQGSASGVTDTQYF. The CDR3 DNA sequence: TGTGCCATCAGTGAACCTCAGGGTTCGGCTAGCGGGGTTACAGATACGCAGTATTTT. This chain uses TRBV10-3 with TRBJ2-3, with TRBD2 matching over 9 bases. The germline gives CDR1 ENHRY, CDR2 SYGVKD. CDR3 length: 19 residues. V lost 3 bases, J lost 3 bases, and 16 bases stayed unmatched.

This chain joins TRBV11-2 and TRBJ2-7, with TRBD2 identical over 13 bases. Germline-derived CDR1 and CDR2 are SGHAT and FQNNGV. The CDR3 runs to 17 residues. The V segment lost 3 bases and the J segment 0 bases; nucleotides outside the gene matches: 5. The CDR3 DNA sequence: TGTGCCAGCAGCTTCAGACTAGCGGGAGGCGACTCCTACGAGCAGTACTTC. Its translation: CASSFRLAGGDSYEQYF.

The rearrangement uses TRBV19 and TRBJ1-5; 8 nucleotides agree with TRBD1. CDR3 length: 12 amino acids. V lost 8 bases to trimming and J lost 6 bases; unmatched junction nucleotides: 3. Germline V gene sequence: CDR1 LNHDA, CDR2 SQIVND (reference sequence). In nucleotides, the CDR3 is TGTGCCAGTCAGACAGGGGCTCAGCCCCAGCATTTT. It specifies CASQTGAQPQHF.